The next 28 T cell receptor beta chains were all read from a single sample in a study of shared clonotypes between healthy human individuals. Profiled with immunoSEQ multiplex PCR; TCRdb holds only in-frame clones, not every one. The table shows roughly 450,000 clones, with roughly 78% occurring only once. Sequencing used PBMCs. Source of these receptors: a woman aged 40-49 years in good health. Some clones in this sample may be carry-over from other donors' samples.

This chain links TRBV7-8 with TRBJ2-7; 11 bases fit TRBD2. Germline lookup yields CDR1 SGHVS and CDR2 FQNEAQ. The CDR3 has 19 amino acids. J was trimmed by 0 bases and V by 5 bases; bases with no gene match: 15. The CDR3 coding sequence is TGTGCCAGCAGCACGCCAACTAGCGGGAGAACGGTAGGCTCCTACGAGCAGTACTTC. As protein: CASSTPTSGRTVGSYEQYF.

The rearrangement links TRBV5-1 to TRBJ2-2, with a possible D match to TRBD2 (6 bases). V lost 0 bases to trimming and J lost 5 bases, with 11 bases between them. Germline values: CDR1 SGHRS, CDR2 YFSETQ. The CDR3 is 15 residues long. CDR3 protein: CASSLGDLRTGELFF. The DNA for the CDR3 is TGCGCCAGCAGCTTGGGGGACTTGAGAACCGGGGAGCTGTTTTTT.

The chain uses TRBV5-6 and TRBJ2-3, with 11 bases lining up with TRBD2. The junction had 4 bases not matched to a gene; V was cut back by 2 bases and J by 2 bases. Germline CDR1 reads SGHDT; CDR2 reads YYEEEE. The CDR3 is 16 amino acids. This CDR3 reads CASSFGLAGFTDTQYF. The CDR3 nucleotides are TGTGCCAGCAGCTTTGGACTAGCGGGTTTCACAGATACGCAGTATTTT.

The V and J genes are TRBV6-5 and TRBJ2-2; D is uncertain. There are 16 residues in the CDR3. Trimming removed 2 bases at V and 0 bases at J, with 10 bases between. CDR1 is MNHEY, CDR2 SVGAGI, per germline. The CDR3 DNA reads as TGTGCCAGCAGTTACCTTGCGCCTACGAACACCGGGGAGCTGTTTTTT. It encodes CASSYLAPTNTGELFF.

The genes are TRBV18 and TRBJ2-5; the D is unclear. V was pared by 0 bases and J by 3 bases, with 11 bases between. CDR3 size: 15 residues. Germline loops: CDR1 KGHSH, CDR2 LQKENI. The CDR3 DNA reads as TGTGCCAGCTCACCACCGTTTTCCAACGAAGAGACCCAGTACTTC. Protein: CASSPPFSNEETQYF.

The chain joins TRBV7-2 to TRBJ2-7; the match to TRBD2 covers 9 bases. CDR1 and CDR2 (germline): SGHTA, FQGNSA. This CDR3 is 15 amino acids long. The J segment lost 2 bases and the V segment lost 2 bases, leaving 4 bases of the junction unmatched. CDR3: CASSLSSSGTYEQYF. CDR3 DNA: TGTGCCAGCAGCTTAAGCTCTAGCGGGACCTACGAGCAGTACTTC.

The V call is TRBV29-1, the J call TRBJ2-3, with 7 bases identical to TRBD2. There are 13 residues in the CDR3. Germline V CDR1 and CDR2: SQVTM, ANQGSEA. V lost 4 bases and J lost 4; bases outside the gene matches: 5. CDR3 bases: TGCAGCGTTGGACTAGCAGGGCCAGATACGCAGTATTTT. The encoded protein is CSVGLAGPDTQYF.

This clone occurred once. The chain combines TRBV6-1 with TRBJ1-3; D is undetermined. The CDR3 extends over 14 amino acids. V was pared by 4 bases and J by 0 bases, with 7 bases between. CDR1 and CDR2 from the germline V gene are MNHNS and SASEGT. The CDR3 coding sequence is TGTGCCAGCAGTGGGCAGGTCTCTGGAAACACCATATATTTT. Its translation is CASSGQVSGNTIYF.

V gene TRBV5-1 combines with J gene TRBJ2-7; D is unclear. The CDR3 is 13 amino acids. Trimming took 5 bases from V and 5 from J, leaving 14 bases between them. The germline CDR1 and CDR2 sequences are SGHRS and YFSETQ. The DNA for the CDR3 is TGCGCCAGCAGGGAAACTCAAGCACACGAGCAGTACTTC. The encoded protein is CASRETQAHEQYF.

The V and J genes are TRBV7-2 and TRBJ1-5; 8 bases are shared with TRBD1. The CDR3 sequence is 15 residues long. The germline V gene has CDR1 SGHTA and CDR2 FQGNSA. The J segment lost 6 bases and the V segment lost 5 bases, leaving 9 bases of the junction unmatched. CDR3 coding DNA: TGTGCCAGCAGCATAGGACAGGGACGGGGTCAGCCCCAGCATTTT. Translated, it gives CASSIGQGRGQPQHF.

This sequence joins TRBV28 and TRBJ1-5, with a tentative D call TRBD1 (6 bases). V lost 2 bases and J 8 bases, leaving 22 bases between the germline ends. The germline gives CDR1 MDHEN, CDR2 SYDVKM. This CDR3 comprises 17 residues. As DNA, the CDR3 is TGTGCCAGCAGTTTAGGTGGTTCGAGGGGGGCGGTAAAGCCCCAGCATTTT. Its translation is CASSLGGSRGAVKPQHF. Complete variable domain (other parts from reference TRBV28 and TRBJ1-5): DVKVTQSSRYLVKRTGEKVFLECVQDMDHENMFWYRQDPGLGLRLIYFSYDVKMKEKGDIPEGYSVSREKKERFSLILESASTNQTSMYLCASSLGGSRGAVKPQHFGDGTRLSIL.

This clone was seen more than once but under ten times. V and J are TRBV18 and TRBJ2-5; 8 positions match TRBD1. Trimming removed 0 bases from V and 6 bases from J; junction bases left unmatched: 6. This CDR3 comprises 15 residues. Germline CDR1 KGHSH, CDR2 LQKENI. The CDR3 DNA reads as TGTGCCAGCTCACCACCGGACAGGGCGGGAAAGACCCAGTACTTC. It codes for CASSPPDRAGKTQYF.

The rearrangement links TRBV2 to TRBJ2-1; the match to TRBD1 covers 7 bases. Trimming removed 7 bases from V and 3 bases from J; junction bases left unmatched: 6. CDR1 and CDR2 from the germline V gene are SNHLY and FYNNEI. The CDR3 spans 14 residues. In DNA, the CDR3 is TGTGCCAGCAATCCGGGACAGAACTACAATGAGCAGTTCTTC. Translated: CASNPGQNYNEQFF. The entire variable domain, with the rest obtained from reference TRBV2 and TRBJ2-1, is as follows: EPEVTQTPSHQVTQMGQEVILRCVPISNHLYFYWYRQILGQKVEFLVSFYNNEISEKSEIFDDQFSVERPDGSNFTLKIRSTKLEDSAMYFCASNPGQNYNEQFFGPGTRLTVL.

The chain employs TRBV5-6 and TRBJ2-1, with D hard to call. The germline V and J ends were trimmed by 1 base and 0 bases, with 11 bases remaining between them. The CDR3 covers 16 residues. Germline CDR1 SGHDT, CDR2 YYEEEE. DNA of the CDR3: TGTGCCAGCAGCTTGATGGCTGCAAGCTCCTACAATGAGCAGTTCTTC. Protein sequence: CASSLMAASSYNEQFF.

The CDR3 bases are TGCGCCAGCAGCCCTACGACCCGCTACGAGCAGTACTTC. Translation: CASSPTTRYEQYF. The gene calls are TRBV4-1 and TRBJ2-7; D is ambiguous. Germline CDR1 reads MGHRA; CDR2 reads YSYEKL. The V end was cut by 4 bases, the J end by 3 bases, with 10 bases between. The CDR3 extends over 13 amino acids.

The chain links TRBV7-6 to TRBJ2-2, with 8 bases matching TRBD1. This CDR3 has 15 residues. Germline CDR1 SGHVS, CDR2 FNYEAQ. V dropped 5 bases and J dropped 5; count of bases not matched to a gene: 7. Here the CDR3 reads CASSAAGGFTGELFF. CDR3 bases: TGTGCCAGCAGCGCGGCAGGGGGCTTTACCGGGGAGCTGTTTTTT.

Only a few counts were recorded for this clone. The chain has TRBV11-2 and TRBJ2-1, with 10 bases aligning to TRBD1. CDR3 size: 15 residues. Germline lookup yields CDR1 SGHAT and CDR2 FQNNGV. V shed 5 bases and J 9 bases; nucleotides not matched to a gene: 10. CDR3: CASSRRDRGRFEQFF. The CDR3 DNA sequence: TGTGCCAGCAGCCGGAGGGACAGGGGAAGGTTTGAGCAGTTCTTC.

This clone turned up a few times. The J gene is TRBJ2-4, the V gene TRBV6-6, with D possibly matching TRBD1 (6 bases). V was clipped by 6 bases and J by 2 bases, with 17 bases between them. Per the germline V gene, CDR1 is MNHNY and CDR2 is SVGAGI (reference sequence). This CDR3 region has 16 residues. The CDR3 nucleotides read TGTGCCAGCAGACCCGGACAGCTCCACACCAAAAACATTCAGTACTTC. This codes for CASRPGQLHTKNIQYF.

V is TRBV5-1 and J is TRBJ2-2; D is ambiguous. The V and J ends lost 4 bases and 0 bases respectively, with 10 bases between them. The CDR3 is 15 residues long. CDR1 and CDR2 (germline): SGHRS, YFSETQ. The chain's CDR3 is CASSLSASNTGELFF. The CDR3 nucleotides read TGCGCCAGCAGCCTTAGTGCCTCGAACACCGGGGAGCTGTTTTTT.

The V gene is TRBV19, the J gene TRBJ2-2; 7 bases map to TRBD2. V was pared by 5 bases and J by 5 bases, with 8 bases of the junction left unmatched. The germline gives CDR1 LNHDA, CDR2 SQIVND (reference sequence). This CDR3 has 15 amino acids. The DNA of the CDR3 is TGTGCCAGTAGTGATAAGGGAGGGCCTACCGGGGAGCTGTTTTTT. This sequence encodes CASSDKGGPTGELFF.

This chain uses TRBV7-3 with TRBJ2-3, with 10 bases lining up with TRBD1. The CDR3 is made up of 16 amino acids. Germline V gene lookup returns CDR1 SGHTA and CDR2 FQGTGA. Germline trimming cut 3 bases from V and 6 bases from J; bases unmatched to any gene: 9. CDR3 DNA sequence: TGTGCCAGCAGCTTTAAAGGGACAGGGGTTTGGGATACGCAGTATTTT. As protein: CASSFKGTGVWDTQYF.

The J gene is TRBJ1-5, the V gene TRBV7-4; no clear D gene. Trimming stripped 5 bases from V and 6 bases from J, with 11 bases between. Germline V gene sequence: CDR1 SGHVT, CDR2 SQSDAQ. CDR3 size: 13 residues. The CDR3 DNA reads TGTGCCAGCAGCCCCCCGGGTGGTCAGCCCCAGCATTTT. Amino acids: CASSPPGGQPQHF.

This clone showed up just a few times. This chain uses TRBV6-5 with TRBJ1-2, with 10 bases that match TRBD1. Germline CDR1 and CDR2: MNHEY and SVGAGI. The CDR3 is made up of 13 amino acids. V lost 5 bases, J lost 8 bases, and 5 bases stayed unmatched. CDR3 protein: CASSPTGGGGYTF. In nucleotides, the CDR3 is TGTGCCAGCAGTCCGACAGGGGGCGGGGGCTACACCTTC.

This clone has just a few counts. The chain has TRBV5-4 and TRBJ2-3; 7 nucleotides match TRBD2. The V and J ends lost 5 bases and 2 bases, in that order; junction bases with no gene match: 2. This CDR3 region has 13 residues. Germline V gene data show CDR1 as SGHNT and CDR2 as YYREEE (reference sequence). CDR3 sequence (DNA): TGTGCCAGCAGGCGGGAGTTCACAGATACGCAGTATTTT. Protein product: CASRREFTDTQYF.

The chain has TRBV28 and TRBJ2-1, with D uncertain. Germline CDR1 reads MDHEN; CDR2 reads SYDVKM. V lost 2 bases to trimming and J lost 5 bases, with 7 bases between them. The CDR3 is 13 residues long. Here the CDR3 DNA reads TGTGCCAGCAGTTTAAGCCCACACAATGAGCAGTTCTTC. Amino acids: CASSLSPHNEQFF.

Regarding this clone: Since a much larger clone is just one base distant, this may be a read error. Different DNA sequences within this sample yield the same CDR3. The V call is TRBV6-4, the J call TRBJ2-1; 10 nucleotides align to TRBD2. The CDR3 spans 16 residues. The germline CDR1 and CDR2 sequences are MRHNA and SNTAGT. CDR3 amino acids: CASSDSGTSGNSEQFF. The CDR3 coding sequence is TGTGCCAGTAGTGACTCGGGAACTAGCGGGAACAGTGAGCAGTTCTTC.

The CDR3 DNA reads as TGTGCCAGCAGCTTAAGGACAGACTCAGATACGCAGTATTTT. Translation: CASSLRTDSDTQYF. The chain is built from TRBV7-9 and TRBJ2-3; the D gene is possibly TRBD1 (6 bases). The CDR3 totals 14 residues. Germline V CDR1 and CDR2: SEHNR, FQNEAQ (reference sequence). The V end was cut by 2 bases, the J end by 4 bases, with 10 bases between.

J is TRBJ2-1 and V is TRBV19; D uncertain. The V and J ends lost 3 bases and 9 bases respectively, with 12 bases between them. The CDR3 is 13 residues long. CDR1 and CDR2 from the germline V gene are LNHDA and SQIVND (reference sequence). CDR3 DNA: TGTGCCAGTAGTATGGGCTCCCTGGGTGAGCAGTTCTTC. Translated: CASSMGSLGEQFF.